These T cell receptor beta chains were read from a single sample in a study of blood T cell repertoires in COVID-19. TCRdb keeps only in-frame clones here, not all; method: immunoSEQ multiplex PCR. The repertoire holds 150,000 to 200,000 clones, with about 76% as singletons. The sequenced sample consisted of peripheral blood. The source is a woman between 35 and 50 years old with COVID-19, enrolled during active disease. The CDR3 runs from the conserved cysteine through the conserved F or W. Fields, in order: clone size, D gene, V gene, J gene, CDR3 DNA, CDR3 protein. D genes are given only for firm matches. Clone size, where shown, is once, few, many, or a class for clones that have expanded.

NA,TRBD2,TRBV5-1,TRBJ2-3,TGCGCCAGCAGCGGACTGAGCGGGGGCACAGATACGCAGTATTTT,CASSGLSGGTDTQYF
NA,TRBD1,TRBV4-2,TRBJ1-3,TGTGCCAGCAGCCAAGACAGGGGGCTGGGAAACACCATATATTTT,CASSQDRGLGNTIYF
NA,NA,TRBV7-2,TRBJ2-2,TGTGCCAGCAGCCCGGGAGAGGGAATCGGGGAGCTGTTTTTT,CASSPGEGIGELFF
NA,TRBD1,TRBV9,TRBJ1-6,TGTGCCAGCAGCCCCCGGACAGGGGGCAATAATTCACCCCTCCACTTT,CASSPRTGGNNSPLHF
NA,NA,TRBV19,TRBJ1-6,TGTGCCAGTAGTACCACCGGGACCCCAGGGGCCTATAATTCACCCCTCCACTTT,CASSTTGTPGAYNSPLHF
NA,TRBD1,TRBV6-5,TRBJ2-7,TGTGCCAGCGGACAGGGGATCTACGAGCAGTACTTC,CASGQGIYEQYF
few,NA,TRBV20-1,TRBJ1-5,TGCAGTGCTAGTAGGGGGGGTAATAGCAATCAGCCCCAGCATTTT,CSASRGGNSNQPQHF
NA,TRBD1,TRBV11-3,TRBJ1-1,TGTGCCAGCAGCTCAACAGGGGGTTGGACTGAAGCTTTCTTT,CASSSTGGWTEAFF
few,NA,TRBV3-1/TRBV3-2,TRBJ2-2,TGTGCCAGCAGCCTTACAGCAACCTCGAACACCGGGGAGCTGTTTTTT,CASSLTATSNTGELFF
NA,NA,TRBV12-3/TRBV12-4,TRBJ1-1,TGTGCCAGCAGTTTAGCCTCCACTGAAGCTTTCTTT,CASSLASTEAFF
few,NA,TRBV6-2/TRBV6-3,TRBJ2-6,TGTGCCAGCAGTTCAGGGGCAGGAGGGGCCAACGTCCTGACTTTC,CASSSGAGGANVLTF
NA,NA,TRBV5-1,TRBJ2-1,TGCGCCAGCAGCTTGGACGGCGGCAGCTCCTACAATGAGCAGTTCTTC,CASSLDGGSSYNEQFF
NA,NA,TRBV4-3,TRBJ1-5,TGCGCCAGCAGCCAAGATTGGGGAGCGCATCAGCCCCAGCATTTT,CASSQDWGAHQPQHF
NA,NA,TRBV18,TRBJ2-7,TGTGCCAGCTCACCAGCAACGGGAAGCTACGAGCAGTACTTC,CASSPATGSYEQYF
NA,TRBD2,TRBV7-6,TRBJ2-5,TGTGCCAGCAGCCCCCCCGGGGCGGGAGGTTGGGAGACCCAGTACTTC,CASSPPGAGGWETQYF
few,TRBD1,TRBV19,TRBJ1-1,TGTGCCAGTAGTCCCGGGACAGCGAACACTGAAGCTTTCTTT,CASSPGTANTEAFF
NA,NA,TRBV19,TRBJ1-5,TGTGCCAGTAACACCGAACAGGGATGGGGCAATCAGCCCCAGCATTTT,CASNTEQGWGNQPQHF
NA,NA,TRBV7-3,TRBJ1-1,TGTGCCAGCAGCCGCAGGTCCGACACTGAAGCTTTCTTT,CASSRRSDTEAFF
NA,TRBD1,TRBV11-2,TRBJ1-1,TGTGCCAGCAGCTTAGGGGACAGGAACACTGAAGCTTTCTTT,CASSLGDRNTEAFF
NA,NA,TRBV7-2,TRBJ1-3,TGTGCCAGCAAGCCCTCTGGAAACACCATATATTTT,CASKPSGNTIYF
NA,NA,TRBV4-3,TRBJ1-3,TGCGCCAGCAGCCAAGTGGGGGGTGGGTCTGGAAACACCATATATTTT,CASSQVGGGSGNTIYF
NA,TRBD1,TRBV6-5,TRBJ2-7,TGTGCCAGCAGTTACACAGCTGGACAGGGTAGTCAGCAGTACTTC,CASSYTAGQGSQQYF
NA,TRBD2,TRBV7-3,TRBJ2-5,TGTGCCAGCGGGAGGGTACCCCAAGAGACCCAGTACTTC,CASGRVPQETQYF
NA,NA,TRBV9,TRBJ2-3,TGTGCCAGCAGCGTAGGTCGGGGCGGGGAAACAGATACGCAGTATTTT,CASSVGRGGETDTQYF
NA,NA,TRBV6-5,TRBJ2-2,TGTGCCAGCAGTTACTCGCAGCGGCGCACCGGGGAGCTGTTTTTT,CASSYSQRRTGELFF
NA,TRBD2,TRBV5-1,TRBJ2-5,TGCGCCAGCAGCCGACAAGGACTAGCGGGCCAAGAGACCCAGTACTTC,CASSRQGLAGQETQYF
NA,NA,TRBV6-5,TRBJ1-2,TGTGCCAGCAGTTACTCGATCGGGGTCTATGGCTACACCTTC,CASSYSIGVYGYTF
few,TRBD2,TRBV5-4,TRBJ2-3,TGTGCCAGCAGCTTGGATTACGCGGGAGGCACAGATACGCAGTATTTT,CASSLDYAGGTDTQYF
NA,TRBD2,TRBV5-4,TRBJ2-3,TGTGCCAGCAGCTCCAGTAGCGGGAGTGGCACAGATACGCAGTATTTT,CASSSSSGSGTDTQYF
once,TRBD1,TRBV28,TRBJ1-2,TGTGCCAGCAGTTTACCAACAGGGGAAATATATGGCTACACCTTC,CASSLPTGEIYGYTF
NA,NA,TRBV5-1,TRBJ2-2,TGCGCCAGCAGCTTGGAGGTTGTGAGGACCGGGGAGCTGTTTTTT,CASSLEVVRTGELFF
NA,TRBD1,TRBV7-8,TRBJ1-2,TGTGCCAGCAGCCCGGACAGGGTAAACTATGGCTACACCTTC,CASSPDRVNYGYTF
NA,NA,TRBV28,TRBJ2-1,TGTGCCAGCACGCTTAGTCCCAGGGAGCAGTTCTTC,CASTLSPREQFF
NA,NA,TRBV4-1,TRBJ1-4,TGCGCCAGCAGCCGATACGGTAGGGGCTCTATTGCAACTAATGAAAAACTGTTTTTT,CASSRYGRGSIATNEKLFF
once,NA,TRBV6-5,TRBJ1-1,TGTGCCAGCAGTCTCCACAGCGGGGTCACTGAAGCTTTCTTT,CASSLHSGVTEAFF
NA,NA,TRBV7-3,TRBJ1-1,TGTGCCAGCAGCTTAAATGGGCGGCAGGGCGCGGAAGCTTTCTTT,CASSLNGRQGAEAFF
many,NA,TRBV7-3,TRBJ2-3,TGTGCCAGCAGCCTAGGGACTGGCTTCACAGATACGCAGTATTTT,CASSLGTGFTDTQYF
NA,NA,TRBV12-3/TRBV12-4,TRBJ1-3,TGTGCCAGCAGTAACCAGGGGAGTACCATATATTTT,CASSNQGSTIYF
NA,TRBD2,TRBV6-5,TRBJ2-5,TGTGCCAGCAGTCCACGGACTAGTGGGGAAGAGACCCAGTACTTC,CASSPRTSGEETQYF
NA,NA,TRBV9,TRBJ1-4,TGTGCGAGTGGTAGGAGTGAAAAACTGTTTTTT,CASGRSEKLFF
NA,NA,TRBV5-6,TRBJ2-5,TGTGCCAGCAGCTTGGGCAGTAAAGAGACCCAGTACTTC,CASSLGSKETQYF
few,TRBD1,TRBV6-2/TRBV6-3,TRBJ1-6,TGTGCCAGCAGTTACACCGGGACAGGGCGCTCACCCCTCCACTTT,CASSYTGTGRSPLHF